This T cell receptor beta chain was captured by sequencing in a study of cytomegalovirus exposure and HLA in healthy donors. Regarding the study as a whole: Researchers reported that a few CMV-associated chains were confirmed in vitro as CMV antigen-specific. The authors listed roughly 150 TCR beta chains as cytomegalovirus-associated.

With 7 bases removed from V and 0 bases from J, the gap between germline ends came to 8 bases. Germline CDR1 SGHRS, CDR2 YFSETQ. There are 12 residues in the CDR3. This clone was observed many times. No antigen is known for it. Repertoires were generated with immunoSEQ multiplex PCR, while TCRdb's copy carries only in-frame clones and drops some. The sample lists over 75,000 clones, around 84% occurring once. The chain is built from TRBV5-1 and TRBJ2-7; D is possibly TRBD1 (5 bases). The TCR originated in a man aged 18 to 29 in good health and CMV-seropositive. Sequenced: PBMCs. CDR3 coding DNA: TGCGCCAGCGGGGCGGACTCCTACGAGCAGTACTTC. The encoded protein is CASGADSYEQYF.